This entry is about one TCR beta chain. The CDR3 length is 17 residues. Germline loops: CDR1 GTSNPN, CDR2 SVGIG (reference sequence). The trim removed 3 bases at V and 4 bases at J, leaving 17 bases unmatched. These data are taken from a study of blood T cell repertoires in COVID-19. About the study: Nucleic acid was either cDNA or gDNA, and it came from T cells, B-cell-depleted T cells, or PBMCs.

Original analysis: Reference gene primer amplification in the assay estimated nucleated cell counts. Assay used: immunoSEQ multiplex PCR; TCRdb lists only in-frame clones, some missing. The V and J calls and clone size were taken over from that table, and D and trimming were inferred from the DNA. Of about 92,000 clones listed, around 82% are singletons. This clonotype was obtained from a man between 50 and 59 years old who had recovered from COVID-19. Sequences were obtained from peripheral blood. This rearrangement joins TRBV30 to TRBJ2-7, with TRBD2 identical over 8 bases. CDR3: CAWRTEGTTGLGYEQYF. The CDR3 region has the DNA TGTGCCTGGAGGACGGAGGGAACTACGGGACTAGGGTACGAGCAGTACTTC.